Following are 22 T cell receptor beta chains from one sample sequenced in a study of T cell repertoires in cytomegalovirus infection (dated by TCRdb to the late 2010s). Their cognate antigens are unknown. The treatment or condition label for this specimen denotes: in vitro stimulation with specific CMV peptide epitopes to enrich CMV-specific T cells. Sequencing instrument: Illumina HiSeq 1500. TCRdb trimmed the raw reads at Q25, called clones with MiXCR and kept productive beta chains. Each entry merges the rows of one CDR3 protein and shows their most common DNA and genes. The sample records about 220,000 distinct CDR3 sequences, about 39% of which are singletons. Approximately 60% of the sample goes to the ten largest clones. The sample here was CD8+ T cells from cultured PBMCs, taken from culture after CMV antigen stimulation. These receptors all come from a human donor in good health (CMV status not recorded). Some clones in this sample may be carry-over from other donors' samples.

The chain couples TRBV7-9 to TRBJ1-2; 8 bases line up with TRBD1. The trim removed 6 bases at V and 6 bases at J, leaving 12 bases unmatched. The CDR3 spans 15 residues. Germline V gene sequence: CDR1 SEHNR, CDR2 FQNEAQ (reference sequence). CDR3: CASRKYRGSGDGYTF. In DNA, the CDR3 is TGTGCCAGCAGAAAATACAGGGGGAGTGGTGATGGCTACACCTTC.

The CDR3 coding sequence is TGTGCCAGCAGAGAGGGCTATGGCTACACCTTC. Translation gives CASREGYGYTF. The J gene is TRBJ1-2, the V gene TRBV11-2; D uncertain. The CDR3 is 11 residues long. V gave up 6 bases and J gave up 4 bases, with 6 bases separating them. The germline CDR1 and CDR2 sequences are SGHAT and FQNNGV.

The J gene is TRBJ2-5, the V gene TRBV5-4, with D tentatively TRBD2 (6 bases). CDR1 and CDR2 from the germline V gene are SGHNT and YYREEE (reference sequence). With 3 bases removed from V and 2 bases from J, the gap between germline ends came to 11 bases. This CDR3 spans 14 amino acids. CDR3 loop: CASSSWDFQETQYF. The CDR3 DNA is TGTGCCAGCAGCTCCTGGGACTTTCAAGAGACCCAGTACTTC.

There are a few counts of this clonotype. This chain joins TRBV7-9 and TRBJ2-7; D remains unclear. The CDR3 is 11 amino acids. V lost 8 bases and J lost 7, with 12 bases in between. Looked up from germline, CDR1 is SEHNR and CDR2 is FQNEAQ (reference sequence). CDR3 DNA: TGTGCCAGCGGGCCCACACGGGAGCAGTACTTC. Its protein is CASGPTREQYF.

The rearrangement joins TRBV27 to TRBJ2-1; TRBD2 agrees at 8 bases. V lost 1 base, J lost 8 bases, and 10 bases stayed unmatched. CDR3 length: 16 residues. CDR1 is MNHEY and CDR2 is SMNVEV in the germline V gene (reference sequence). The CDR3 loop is CASSLFGGGTFDEQFF. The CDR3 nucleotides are TGTGCCAGCAGTTTATTTGGCGGGGGGACTTTCGATGAGCAGTTCTTC.

The CDR3 DNA sequence: TGTGCCAGCACGAAGAGAGGGGAGAGTCTGACTGGGGCCAACGTCCTGACTTTC. Translating gives CASTKRGESLTGANVLTF. The genes are TRBV6-1 and TRBJ2-6, with D perhaps being TRBD1 or TRBD2 (5 bases each). Trimming took 7 bases from V and 2 from J, leaving 21 bases between them. The CDR3 spans 18 residues. CDR1 and CDR2 (germline): MNHNS, SASEGT.

The CDR3 DNA is TGCAGTGCTCCTGGACTAGCGGGCTCCTGGGATGAGCAGTTCTTC. This encodes CSAPGLAGSWDEQFF. The rearrangement links TRBV20-1 to TRBJ2-1, with 11 bases fitting TRBD2. The CDR3 spans 15 residues. The germline V gene has CDR1 DFQATT and CDR2 SNEGSKA (reference sequence). V lost 5 bases to trimming and J lost 8 bases; unmatched junction nucleotides: 11.

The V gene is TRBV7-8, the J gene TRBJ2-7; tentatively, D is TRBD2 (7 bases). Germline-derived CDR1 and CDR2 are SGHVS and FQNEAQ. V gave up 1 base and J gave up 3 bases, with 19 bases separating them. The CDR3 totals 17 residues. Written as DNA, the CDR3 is TGTGCCAGCAGCTTAGAGGGGGGGGGCGGACCATACTACGAGCAGTACTTC. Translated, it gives CASSLEGGGGPYYEQYF.

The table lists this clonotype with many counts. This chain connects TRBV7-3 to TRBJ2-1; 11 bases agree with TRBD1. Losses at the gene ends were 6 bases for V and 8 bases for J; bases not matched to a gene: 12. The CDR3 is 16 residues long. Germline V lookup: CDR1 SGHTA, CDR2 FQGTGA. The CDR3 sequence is CASSPLKGQGVDEQFF. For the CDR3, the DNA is TGTGCCAGCAGTCCTCTCAAGGGACAGGGGGTTGATGAGCAGTTCTTC.

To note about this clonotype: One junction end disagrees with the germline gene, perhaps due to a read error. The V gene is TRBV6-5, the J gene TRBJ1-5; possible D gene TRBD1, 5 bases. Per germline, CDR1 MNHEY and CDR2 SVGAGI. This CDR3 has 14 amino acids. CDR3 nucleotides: TGTGCCGGCAGTCAACGTAGGACAATCCAGCCCCAGCATTTT. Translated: CAGSQRRTIQPQHF.

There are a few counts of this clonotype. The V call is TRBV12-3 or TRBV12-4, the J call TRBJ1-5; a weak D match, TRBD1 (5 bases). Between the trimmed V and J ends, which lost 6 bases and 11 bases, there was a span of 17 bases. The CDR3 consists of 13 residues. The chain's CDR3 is CASSTGPAGAQHF. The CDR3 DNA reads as TGTGCCAGCAGCACCGGACCGGCGGGGGCCCAGCATTTT.

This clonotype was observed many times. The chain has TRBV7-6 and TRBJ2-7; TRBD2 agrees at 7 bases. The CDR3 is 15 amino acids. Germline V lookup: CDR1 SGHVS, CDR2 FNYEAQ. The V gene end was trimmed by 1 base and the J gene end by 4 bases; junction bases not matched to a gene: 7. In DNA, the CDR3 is TGTGCCAGCAGCTTAGAGCAGCGGGGTAATTACGAGCAGTACTTC. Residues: CASSLEQRGNYEQYF.

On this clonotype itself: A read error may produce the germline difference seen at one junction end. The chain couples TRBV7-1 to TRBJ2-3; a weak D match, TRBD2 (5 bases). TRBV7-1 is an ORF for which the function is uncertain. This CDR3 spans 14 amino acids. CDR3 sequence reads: CAGSDRESTDTQYF. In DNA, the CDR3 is TGTGCCGGCAGCGATAGGGAGAGCACAGATACGCAGTATTTT.

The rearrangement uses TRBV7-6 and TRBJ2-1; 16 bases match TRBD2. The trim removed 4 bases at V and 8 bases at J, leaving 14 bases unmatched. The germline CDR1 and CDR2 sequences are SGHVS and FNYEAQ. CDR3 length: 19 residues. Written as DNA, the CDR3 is TGTGCCAGCAGCTCACCTCCGGGGTGGGGGACTAGCGGGAGGGATGAGCAGTTCTTC. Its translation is CASSSPPGWGTSGRDEQFF.

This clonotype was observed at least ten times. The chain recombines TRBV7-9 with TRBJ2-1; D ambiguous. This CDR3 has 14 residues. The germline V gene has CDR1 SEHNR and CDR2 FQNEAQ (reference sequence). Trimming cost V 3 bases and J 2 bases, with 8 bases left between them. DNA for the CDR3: TGTGCCAGCAGCTTTGCGGACGCCTACAATGAGCAGTTCTTC. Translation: CASSFADAYNEQFF.

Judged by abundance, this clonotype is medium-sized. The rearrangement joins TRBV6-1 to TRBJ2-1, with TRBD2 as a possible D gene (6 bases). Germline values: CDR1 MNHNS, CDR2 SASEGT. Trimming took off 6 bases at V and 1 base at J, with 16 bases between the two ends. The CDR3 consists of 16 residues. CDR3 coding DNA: TGTGCCAGCAGAGGGTCTGGGACTCGATCCTACAATGAGCAGTTCTTC. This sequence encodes CASRGSGTRSYNEQFF.

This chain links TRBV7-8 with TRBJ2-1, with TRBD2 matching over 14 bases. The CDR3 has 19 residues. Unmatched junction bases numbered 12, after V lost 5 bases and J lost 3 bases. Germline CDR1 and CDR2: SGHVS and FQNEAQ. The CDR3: CASSPNLGLAGAVYNEQFF. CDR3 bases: TGTGCCAGCAGCCCCAACCTGGGACTAGCGGGAGCGGTCTACAATGAGCAGTTCTTC.

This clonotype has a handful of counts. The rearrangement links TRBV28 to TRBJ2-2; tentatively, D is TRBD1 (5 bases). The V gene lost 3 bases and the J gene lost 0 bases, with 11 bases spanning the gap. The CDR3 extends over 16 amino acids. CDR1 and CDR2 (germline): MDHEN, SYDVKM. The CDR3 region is CASSLTAYTNTGELFF. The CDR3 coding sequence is TGTGCCAGCAGTTTGACAGCATACACGAACACCGGGGAGCTGTTTTTT.

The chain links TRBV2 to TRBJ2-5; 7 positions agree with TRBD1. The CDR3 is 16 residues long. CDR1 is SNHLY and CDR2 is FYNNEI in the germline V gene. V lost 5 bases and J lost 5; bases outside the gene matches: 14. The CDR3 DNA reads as TGTGCCAGCAGTCATCGGCGACAGGGTTTGGGGGAGACCCAGTACTTC. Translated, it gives CASSHRRQGLGETQYF. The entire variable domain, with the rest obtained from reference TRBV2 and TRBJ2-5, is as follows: EPEVTQTPSHQVTQMGQEVILRCVPISNHLYFYWYRQILGQKVEFLVSFYNNEISEKSEIFDDQFSVERPDGSNFTLKIRSTKLEDSAMYFCASSHRRQGLGETQYFGPGTRLLVL.

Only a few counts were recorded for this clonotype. CDR3 amino acids: CASSLGGEYYGYTF. CDR3 nucleotide sequence: TGTGCCAGCAGCTTAGGCGGGGAATACTATGGCTACACCTTC. V and J are TRBV11-2 and TRBJ1-2, with D uncertain. The CDR3 spans 14 residues. Between the trimmed V and J ends, which lost 1 base and 3 bases, there was a span of 9 bases. Germline CDR1 reads SGHAT; CDR2 reads FQNNGV.

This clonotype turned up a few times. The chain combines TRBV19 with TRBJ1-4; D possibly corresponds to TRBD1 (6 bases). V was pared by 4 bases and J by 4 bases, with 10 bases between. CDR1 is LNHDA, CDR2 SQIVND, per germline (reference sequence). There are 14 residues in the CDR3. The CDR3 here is CASSTGQINEKLFF. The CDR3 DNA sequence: TGTGCCAGTAGTACTGGACAGATTAATGAAAAACTGTTTTTT.

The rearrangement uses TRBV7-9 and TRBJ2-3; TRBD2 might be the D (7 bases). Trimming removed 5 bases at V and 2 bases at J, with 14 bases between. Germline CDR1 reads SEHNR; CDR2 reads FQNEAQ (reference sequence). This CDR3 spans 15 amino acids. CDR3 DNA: TGTGCCAGCAGCCGAGCGGGACAAAACACAGATACGCAGTATTTT. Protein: CASSRAGQNTDTQYF.